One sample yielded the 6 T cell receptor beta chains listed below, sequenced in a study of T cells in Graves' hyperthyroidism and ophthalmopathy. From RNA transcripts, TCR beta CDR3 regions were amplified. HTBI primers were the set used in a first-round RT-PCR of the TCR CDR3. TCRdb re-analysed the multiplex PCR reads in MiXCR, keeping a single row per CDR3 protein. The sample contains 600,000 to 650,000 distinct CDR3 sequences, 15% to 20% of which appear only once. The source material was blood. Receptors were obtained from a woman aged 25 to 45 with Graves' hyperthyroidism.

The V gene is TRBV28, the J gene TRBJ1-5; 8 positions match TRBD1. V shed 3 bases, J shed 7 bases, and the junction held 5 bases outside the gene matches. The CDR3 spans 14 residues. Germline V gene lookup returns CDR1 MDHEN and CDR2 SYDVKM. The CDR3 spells CASSFDRGRQPQHF. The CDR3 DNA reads TGTGCCAGCAGTTTTGACAGGGGTAGGCAGCCCCAGCATTTT.

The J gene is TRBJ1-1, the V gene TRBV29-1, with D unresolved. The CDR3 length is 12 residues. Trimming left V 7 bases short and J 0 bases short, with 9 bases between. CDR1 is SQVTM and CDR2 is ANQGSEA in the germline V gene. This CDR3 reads CSGQAMNTEAFF. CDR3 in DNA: TGCAGCGGCCAGGCCATGAACACTGAAGCTTTCTTT.

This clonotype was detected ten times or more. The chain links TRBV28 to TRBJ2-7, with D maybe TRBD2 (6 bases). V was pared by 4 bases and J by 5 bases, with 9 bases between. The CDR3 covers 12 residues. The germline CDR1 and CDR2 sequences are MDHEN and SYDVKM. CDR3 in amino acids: CASSSSGDEQYF. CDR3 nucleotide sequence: TGTGCCAGCAGTTCCTCGGGGGACGAGCAGTACTTC.

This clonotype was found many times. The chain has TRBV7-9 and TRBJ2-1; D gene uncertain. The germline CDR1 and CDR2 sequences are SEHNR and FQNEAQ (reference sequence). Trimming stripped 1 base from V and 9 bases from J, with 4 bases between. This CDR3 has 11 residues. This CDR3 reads CASSLGFEQFF. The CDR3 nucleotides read TGTGCCAGCAGCTTAGGATTTGAGCAGTTCTTC.

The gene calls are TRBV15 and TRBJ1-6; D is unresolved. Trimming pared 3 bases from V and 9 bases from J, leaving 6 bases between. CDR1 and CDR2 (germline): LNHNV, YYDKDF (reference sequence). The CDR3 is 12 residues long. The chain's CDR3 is CATSSIGSPLHF. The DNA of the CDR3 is TGTGCCACCAGCAGTATCGGTTCACCCCTCCACTTT.

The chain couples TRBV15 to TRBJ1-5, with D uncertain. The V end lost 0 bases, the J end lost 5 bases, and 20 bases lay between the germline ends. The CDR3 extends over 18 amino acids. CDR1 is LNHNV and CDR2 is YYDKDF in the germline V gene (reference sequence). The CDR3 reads CATSREPPRRALDQPQHF. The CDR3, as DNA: TGTGCCACCAGCAGAGAGCCCCCCCGGCGGGCCTTAGATCAGCCCCAGCATTTT.